This T cell receptor (beta chain) was sequenced for a study of metastatic and nonmetastatic thyroid tumors. Study summary: It was across blood and tumor or nodule tissue from malignant and benign thyroid patients that repertoires were compared. Findings and limits, study-wide: Reported TCR beta diversity, measured in blood and tumor, was significantly higher for malignant thyroid tumors than for benign nodules.

This clone showed up just once. Its target is unknown. Original processing notes: CDR3 was compared across clinicopathological groups, and the resulting differences were used to build a distant-metastasis classifier for papillary thyroid cancer. MiXCR reprocessed the PCR reads for TCRdb. TCRdb's processing, not the study's, gives the V and J calls here. The sample shows roughly 3,800 clones, 30% to 40% of them seen only once. The CDR3 covers 15 residues. Germline values: CDR1 SGHRS, CDR2 YFSETQ. J lost 5 bases, V lost 5 bases, and 7 bases had no gene match. Thyroid surgery was preceded by no treatment in any patient.

V usage is TRBV5-1 and J usage is TRBJ2-5; TRBD2 aligns across 12 bases. The sample taken for sequencing was adjacent normal tissue. The sequence came from a female donor with papillary thyroid cancer or a benign thyroid nodule (not recorded which). Some clones in this sample may be carry-over from other donors' samples. CDR3 nucleotide sequence: TGCGCCAGCAGATTGACTAGCGGGAGAGCGGAGACCCAGTACTTC. Encoded protein: CASRLTSGRAETQYF.